What follows are 8 T cell receptor beta chains derived from one specimen sequenced in a study of blood T cell repertoires in COVID-19. Only in-frame clones appear in the TCRdb table, and some are missing; sequencing was by immunoSEQ multiplex PCR. The sample contains about 140,000 clones, roughly 76% of which appear only once. The sequencing input was peripheral blood. The receptors here all came from a woman aged 50 to 60 with active or convalescent COVID-19.

This rearrangement joins TRBV7-8 to TRBJ2-3; 7 nucleotides match TRBD1. Germline V gives CDR1 SGHVS, CDR2 FQNEAQ. This CDR3 contains 16 residues. V was clipped by 4 bases and J by 1 base; unmatched bases: 8. CDR3 nucleotides: TGTGCCAGCAGCTCCGCAGGGGGACGAGGCACAGATACGCAGTATTTT. It is translated as CASSSAGGRGTDTQYF.

The chain recombines TRBV7-6 with TRBJ2-2; 9 bases fit TRBD2. The CDR3 consists of 17 residues. CDR1 and CDR2 (germline): SGHVS, FNYEAQ. J gave up 1 base and V 1 base, and 4 bases lay outside the gene matches. The CDR3 nucleotides read TGTGCCAGCAGCTTAGTGGCTAGCGGGATGAACACCGGGGAGCTGTTTTTT. Translating it yields CASSLVASGMNTGELFF.

About this clone itself: Other DNA sequences in the same sample also yield this CDR3. V and J are TRBV6-5 and TRBJ2-7; D unclear. CDR1 and CDR2 from the germline V gene are MNHEY and SVGAGI. The CDR3 extends over 15 amino acids. V lost 1 base and J 1 base, leaving 11 bases between the germline ends. CDR3 region: CASSYLPLISYEQYF. The CDR3, as DNA: TGTGCCAGCAGTTACTTGCCCCTAATATCCTACGAGCAGTACTTC.

The chain joins TRBV9 to TRBJ2-1, with D perhaps matching TRBD2 (5 bases). The CDR3 spans 13 residues. V was trimmed by 3 bases and J by 6 bases, leaving 10 bases between them. Germline V gives CDR1 SGDLS, CDR2 YYNGEE. The CDR3 DNA follows: TGTGCCAGCAGCGCCGGGATTGTCAATGAGCAGTTCTTC. As protein: CASSAGIVNEQFF.

V is TRBV21-1 and J is TRBJ2-5; the table names TRBD1, a call not compared with the DNA. TRBV21-1 is reported as a pseudogene. This CDR3 contains 16 residues. CDR3 nucleotides: TGTGCCAGAAACACCGGAAGGGGGTCCAACCAAGAGACCCAGTACTTC. This codes for CARNTGRGSNQETQYF.

This clone was seen once. This sequence joins TRBV6-5 and TRBJ1-6, with a tentative D call TRBD1 (5 bases). CDR3 length: 15 residues. In germline, CDR1 is MNHEY, CDR2 SVGAGI. The germline V and J ends were trimmed by 2 bases and 5 bases, with 10 bases remaining between them. In DNA form, the CDR3 reads TGTGCCAGCAGTTACATAAGGGGAAATAATTCACCCCTCCACTTT. Its protein is CASSYIRGNNSPLHF.

In its sample, this clone was seen once. CDR3 sequence (DNA): TGTGCCAGCAGCCGACAAACGGGAGTTAGCAATGAGCAGTTCTTC. It specifies CASSRQTGVSNEQFF. The V call is TRBV11-3, the J call TRBJ2-1; TRBD2 might be the D (6 bases). The CDR3 has 15 amino acids. Germline CDR1 and CDR2: SGHNT and YENEEA. V was shortened by 5 bases and J by 6 bases, with 17 bases between the two germline ends.

This clone showed up just once. The gene calls are TRBV7-2 and TRBJ2-3; 7 nucleotides match TRBD2. The CDR3 totals 15 residues. The V and J ends lost 5 bases and 8 bases, in that order; junction bases with no gene match: 13. The germline V gene has CDR1 SGHTA and CDR2 FQGNSA. The CDR3 sequence: CASSPLRAGEGTQYF. The CDR3 region has the DNA TGTGCCAGCAGCCCCCTCAGGGCGGGAGAGGGTACGCAGTATTTT.